Each of the 20 T cell receptor beta chains below was sequenced from the same sample in a study of cytomegalovirus exposure and HLA in healthy donors. The PCR contained 60 Vbeta and 13 Jbeta primers. Profiled with immunoSEQ multiplex PCR; TCRdb holds only in-frame clones, not every one. This sample has about 170,000 clones, with roughly 80% found just once. Sequences were obtained from PBMCs. These receptors all come from a woman aged 45-59 years in good health and CMV-seropositive.

The V call is TRBV19, the J call TRBJ2-2, with TRBD2 matching over 10 bases. Germline values: CDR1 LNHDA, CDR2 SQIVND (reference sequence). The CDR3 is 15 residues long. With V trimmed by 1 base and J by 9 bases, 5 bases remained unmatched. The CDR3: CASSIGLAGARELFF. CDR3 coding DNA: TGTGCCAGTAGTATAGGTCTAGCGGGGGCGAGGGAGCTGTTTTTT.

The count of this clone is one. The chain uses TRBV15 and TRBJ1-4, with D perhaps matching TRBD1 (5 bases). From germline, CDR1 is LNHNV and CDR2 YYDKDF (reference sequence). The V end was cut by 3 bases, the J end by 5 bases, with 10 bases between. The CDR3 runs to 14 residues. DNA of the CDR3: TGTGCCACCAGCAGGACAGCCAAGAATGAAAAACTGTTTTTT. Amino acids: CATSRTAKNEKLFF.

This clone was counted between two and nine times. The chain is built from TRBV11-3 and TRBJ2-1; D is unclear. Per germline, CDR1 SGHNT and CDR2 YENEEA. The CDR3 runs 13 residues. The V and J ends lost 7 bases and 2 bases respectively, with 9 bases between them. Here the CDR3 reads CASTDSPYNEQFF. The CDR3 DNA follows: TGTGCCAGCACCGATAGCCCCTACAATGAGCAGTTCTTC.

V gene TRBV27 combines with J gene TRBJ2-7; D may be TRBD1 (6 bases). This CDR3 is 15 amino acids long. Germline CDR1 MNHEY, CDR2 SMNVEV (reference sequence). Trimming removed 8 bases from V and 0 bases from J, with 17 bases in between. CDR3 nucleotides: TGTGCCAGCCGCCGCGGCAGACAGGCCTCCTACGAGCAGTACTTC. It is translated as CASRRGRQASYEQYF.

The chain has TRBV4-3 and TRBJ2-3; no clear D gene. Germline CDR1 LGHNA, CDR2 YSLEER. The CDR3 spans 17 residues. The ends were cut back, 0 bases at V and 1 base at J, with 14 bases in the middle. In nucleotides, the CDR3 is TGCGCCAGCAGCCAAGATAGAACGCGCCAAGGCACAGATACGCAGTATTTT. This gives the protein CASSQDRTRQGTDTQYF.

This clone was seen a few times. The rearrangement uses TRBV7-9 and TRBJ2-7; 8 positions agree with TRBD2. V gave up 5 bases and J gave up 6 bases; unmatched junction bases: 3. This CDR3 spans 12 amino acids. The germline V gene encodes CDR1 SEHNR and CDR2 FQNEAQ (reference sequence). CDR3 sequence: CASSLRGVEQYF. Here the CDR3 DNA reads TGTGCCAGCAGCCTGCGGGGGGTCGAGCAGTACTTC.

To note about this clone: The junction shows a germline mismatch at one end, possibly a read error. The chain carries TRBV7-9 and TRBJ2-7, with D maybe TRBD2 (6 bases). The CDR3 length is 13 residues. Per the germline V gene, CDR1 is SEHNR and CDR2 is FQNEAQ (reference sequence). CDR3 coding DNA: TGTGTCAGCAGTTCGTCGGGAGAGTACGAGCAGTACTTC. Encoded protein: CVSSSSGEYEQYF.

The gene calls are TRBV9 and TRBJ1-2, with a weak D call TRBD1 (6 bases). From germline, CDR1 is SGDLS and CDR2 YYNGEE. V was shortened by 2 bases and J by 6 bases, with 17 bases between the two germline ends. The CDR3 is made up of 15 amino acids. CDR3 coding DNA: TGTGCCAGCAGCGTCTACAGGGCTAGGACGGATGGCTACACCTTC. The encoded protein is CASSVYRARTDGYTF.

The rearrangement links TRBV9 to TRBJ1-1, with D perhaps matching TRBD1 (6 bases). This CDR3 comprises 15 residues. Deletions cut 2 bases from V and 7 bases from J, with 18 bases between. Germline values: CDR1 SGDLS, CDR2 YYNGEE. The CDR3 spells CASSVTPVRGFEAFF. The CDR3 DNA reads as TGTGCCAGCAGCGTCACCCCAGTTAGGGGGTTTGAAGCTTTCTTT.

V gene TRBV2 combines with J gene TRBJ2-7; 8 nucleotides line up with TRBD1. V trimming: 9 bases; J trimming: 4 bases; junction bases outside the gene matches: 8. CDR1 and CDR2 (germline): SNHLY, FYNNEI. The CDR3 sequence is 13 residues long. This CDR3 is CASKDRVKYEQYF. The CDR3 coding sequence is TGTGCCAGTAAGGACAGGGTGAAGTACGAGCAGTACTTC.

V usage is TRBV5-1 and J usage is TRBJ2-3; D unresolved. CDR3 length equals 14 residues. Germline lookup yields CDR1 SGHRS and CDR2 YFSETQ. Trimming stripped 0 bases from V and 2 bases from J, with 7 bases between. The CDR3 sequence is CASSLVANTDTQYF. The DNA for the CDR3 is TGCGCCAGCAGCTTGGTAGCCAACACAGATACGCAGTATTTT.

V and J are TRBV9 and TRBJ2-7; a possible D gene is TRBD2 (6 bases). This CDR3 region has 16 residues. Trimming shortened V by 3 bases and J by 5 bases, and 21 bases separated the two germline ends. Germline V gene data show CDR1 as SGDLS and CDR2 as YYNGEE. CDR3 sequence (DNA): TGTGCCAGCAGCGCCGGGACTTCTGCGAGGGGCCACGAGCAGTACTTC. Translating it yields CASSAGTSARGHEQYF.

The chain uses TRBV14 and TRBJ2-5; TRBD1 might be the D (5 bases). The germline V gene encodes CDR1 SGHDN and CDR2 FVKESK. Trimming pared 1 base from V and 11 bases from J, leaving 17 bases between. The CDR3 runs 14 residues. The CDR3 DNA is TGTGCCAGCAGCCAAGTCCAGGGATTGAGTGAGCAGTACTTC. Translation gives CASSQVQGLSEQYF.

This chain joins TRBV9 and TRBJ1-2; 8 bases fit TRBD1. Germline-derived CDR1 and CDR2 are SGDLS and YYNGEE. The CDR3 extends over 13 amino acids. V gave up 5 bases and J gave up 4 bases; unmatched junction bases: 4. The CDR3 DNA is TGTGCCAGCAGGGACAGGGAAACCTATGGCTACACCTTC. The encoded protein is CASRDRETYGYTF.

V usage is TRBV19 and J usage is TRBJ2-7; 8 bases agree with TRBD1. CDR1 is LNHDA and CDR2 is SQIVND in the germline V gene (reference sequence). CDR3 length: 13 residues. V dropped 5 bases and J dropped 6; count of bases not matched to a gene: 6. CDR3 sequence (DNA): TGTGCCAGTAGTCTACTTCAGGGGGCCGAGCAGTACTTC. Protein product: CASSLLQGAEQYF. The whole variable domain, remainder taken from reference TRBV19 and TRBJ2-7, is DGGITQSPKYLFRKEGQNVTLSCEQNLNHDAMYWYRQDPGQGLRLIYYSQIVNDFQKGDIAEGYSVSREKKESFPLTVTSAQKNPTAFYLCASSLLQGAEQYFGPGTRLTVT.

The gene calls are TRBV4-3 and TRBJ2-1; no clear D gene. The V gene's germline CDR1 is LGHNA and CDR2 YSLEER. The V and J ends lost 1 base and 5 bases respectively, with 15 bases between them. This CDR3 is 16 amino acids long. CDR3 nucleotide sequence: TGCGCCAGCAGCCAAGCCCGGCGGTACTTGAACAATGAGCAGTTCTTC. It yields the protein CASSQARRYLNNEQFF.

The V call is TRBV28, the J call TRBJ2-5; 10 nucleotides line up with TRBD2. V gave up 6 bases and J gave up 2 bases; unmatched junction bases: 3. Germline V gene lookup returns CDR1 MDHEN and CDR2 SYDVKM. This CDR3 comprises 14 residues. The CDR3 loop is CASRTSGVQETQYF. CDR3 DNA: TGTGCCAGCAGAACTAGCGGGGTTCAAGAGACCCAGTACTTC.

The CDR3 nucleotides are TGTGCCAGCAGCTTGAATCCAGACACCACCTACGAGCAGTACTTC. Its protein product is CASSLNPDTTYEQYF. The gene calls are TRBV5-4 and TRBJ2-5; D is unclear. The DNA matches TRBJ2-7 better at its end, which makes the J call doubtful. CDR3 size: 15 residues. Germline CDR1 reads SGHNT; CDR2 reads YYREEE (reference sequence).

The chain recombines TRBV7-8 with TRBJ2-7, with D possibly matching TRBD2 (5 bases). Per germline, CDR1 SGHVS and CDR2 FQNEAQ. V lost 0 bases and J 1 base, leaving 10 bases between the germline ends. The length of the CDR3 is 15 residues. The CDR3 DNA reads as TGTGCCAGCAGCTTAGCGAGGGCCAGTTCCTACGAGCAGTACTTC. Translating gives CASSLARASSYEQYF.

The CDR3 DNA sequence: TGTGCCAGCAGTAATACAGGACAAATCTATAATTCACCCCTCCACTTT. It yields the protein CASSNTGQIYNSPLHF. This rearrangement joins TRBV28 to TRBJ1-6; D is perhaps TRBD1 (5 bases). V was pared by 5 bases and J by 3 bases, with 14 bases between. The CDR3 length is 16 residues. The germline V gene has CDR1 MDHEN and CDR2 SYDVKM.